A selection of T cell receptor beta chains follows, all from one sample in a study of shared T cell receptors in the human thymus. Repertoires were generated with immunoSEQ multiplex PCR, while TCRdb's copy carries only in-frame clones and drops some. The sample has some 400,000 clones, approximately 95% seen once. The sample was thymocytes. Source of these receptors: a human donor. Each CDR3 is given with its conserved first and last residue. Fields, in order: V gene, D gene, clone size, J gene, CDR3 protein, CDR3 DNA. A D gene is named only where the DNA matches it firmly. Size is omitted from some rows. Given values are once, few, many or a class for expanded clones.

V gene: TRBV6-1; D gene: NA; clone size: once; J gene: TRBJ2-7; CDR3 protein: CASSEAHNYEQYF; CDR3 DNA: TGTGCCAGCAGTGAGGCGCACAACTACGAGCAGTACTTC
V gene: TRBV7-8; D gene: NA; clone size: NA; J gene: TRBJ2-2; CDR3 protein: CASSAPRGNTGELFF; CDR3 DNA: TGTGCCAGCAGCGCCCCCCGCGGAAACACCGGGGAGCTGTTTTTT
V gene: TRBV28; D gene: TRBD2; clone size: NA; J gene: TRBJ2-3; CDR3 protein: CASSSLSGSAQYF; CDR3 DNA: TGTGCCAGCAGTTCCCTGAGCGGGAGCGCGCAGTATTTT
V gene: TRBV15; D gene: NA; clone size: NA; J gene: TRBJ1-2; CDR3 protein: CATSRDWGANYGYTF; CDR3 DNA: TGTGCCACCAGCAGAGATTGGGGGGCTAACTATGGCTACACCTTC
V gene: TRBV27; D gene: TRBD1; clone size: NA; J gene: TRBJ2-7; CDR3 protein: CASSGTGIHEQYF; CDR3 DNA: TGTGCCAGTTCGGGGACAGGGATTCACGAGCAGTACTTC
V gene: TRBV5-6; D gene: TRBD1; clone size: NA; J gene: TRBJ1-5; CDR3 protein: CASSPGTGGGNQPQHF; CDR3 DNA: TGTGCCAGCAGCCCAGGGACAGGGGGGGGCAATCAGCCCCAGCATTTT
V gene: TRBV5-6; D gene: NA; clone size: NA; J gene: TRBJ1-5; CDR3 protein: CASSPGPTQPQHF; CDR3 DNA: TGTGCCAGCAGCCCAGGGCCGACTCAGCCCCAGCATTTT
V gene: TRBV12-5; D gene: TRBD2; clone size: NA; J gene: TRBJ2-1; CDR3 protein: CASGSLTSGRIGGNEQFF; CDR3 DNA: TGTGCTAGTGGCTCCCTGACTAGCGGGAGGATAGGGGGGAATGAGCAGTTCTTC
V gene: TRBV25-1; D gene: NA; clone size: NA; J gene: TRBJ1-2; CDR3 protein: CASSEPGEFGGYTF; CDR3 DNA: TGTGCCAGCAGTGAACCAGGGGAATTCGGTGGCTACACCTTC
V gene: TRBV7-3; D gene: TRBD2; clone size: few; J gene: TRBJ2-7; CDR3 protein: CASSVRREGEQYF; CDR3 DNA: TGTGCCAGCAGCGTAAGGCGGGAGGGCGAGCAGTACTTC
V gene: TRBV7-9; D gene: NA; clone size: once; J gene: TRBJ2-1; CDR3 protein: CASSPSRGSSYNEQFF; CDR3 DNA: TGTGCCAGCAGCCCCAGTAGAGGGAGTTCCTACAATGAGCAGTTCTTC
V gene: TRBV27; D gene: TRBD1; clone size: NA; J gene: TRBJ2-1; CDR3 protein: CASSLHLDRSYNEQFF; CDR3 DNA: TGTGCCAGCAGTTTACATTTGGACAGGTCCTACAATGAGCAGTTCTTC
V gene: TRBV21-1; D gene: NA; clone size: NA; J gene: TRBJ2-1; CDR3 protein: CASSLPQRAVAYNEQFF; CDR3 DNA: TGTGCCAGCAGCCTTCCACAGCGGGCCGTAGCCTACAATGAGCAGTTCTTC
V gene: TRBV27; D gene: NA; clone size: NA; J gene: TRBJ2-7; CDR3 protein: CASSLYFPTPYEQYF; CDR3 DNA: TGTGCCAGCAGTTTATACTTCCCTACCCCCTACGAGCAGTACTTC
V gene: TRBV5-1; D gene: NA; clone size: NA; J gene: TRBJ2-1; CDR3 protein: CASSLATTRPFPRNEQFF; CDR3 DNA: TGCGCCAGCAGCTTGGCCACCACTAGGCCCTTTCCCCGTAATGAGCAGTTCTTC
V gene: TRBV19; D gene: TRBD1; clone size: NA; J gene: TRBJ2-6; CDR3 protein: CASSTGQGVGANVLTF; CDR3 DNA: TGTGCCAGTAGTACGGGACAGGGGGTTGGGGCCAACGTCCTGACTTTC
V gene: TRBV11-2; D gene: TRBD2; clone size: NA; J gene: TRBJ2-3; CDR3 protein: CASSTGLAEGSDTQYF; CDR3 DNA: TGTGCCAGCAGCACGGGACTAGCGGAGGGGTCAGATACGCAGTATTTT
V gene: TRBV11-2; D gene: TRBD1; clone size: NA; J gene: TRBJ2-5; CDR3 protein: CASSLGTGGYQETQYF; CDR3 DNA: TGTGCCAGCAGCCTCGGGACAGGGGGATACCAAGAGACCCAGTACTTC
V gene: TRBV6-1; D gene: NA; clone size: NA; J gene: TRBJ1-2; CDR3 protein: CASSSSSGQAYGYTF; CDR3 DNA: TGTGCCAGCAGTAGTAGTTCGGGGCAGGCCTATGGCTACACCTTC
V gene: TRBV25-1; D gene: TRBD1; clone size: NA; J gene: TRBJ1-1; CDR3 protein: CASSERTGLGGTEAFF; CDR3 DNA: TGTGCCAGCAGTGAACGGACAGGTCTCGGAGGGACTGAAGCTTTCTTT
V gene: TRBV27; D gene: TRBD1; clone size: NA; J gene: TRBJ2-7; CDR3 protein: CASAGQGVEQYF; CDR3 DNA: TGTGCCAGCGCGGGACAGGGGGTCGAGCAGTACTTC
V gene: TRBV6-1; D gene: NA; clone size: NA; J gene: TRBJ2-7; CDR3 protein: CASSERGDYEQYF; CDR3 DNA: TGTGCCAGCAGTGAGAGGGGTGACTACGAGCAGTACTTC
V gene: TRBV5-4; D gene: NA; clone size: NA; J gene: TRBJ2-2; CDR3 protein: CASSLEATGELFF; CDR3 DNA: TGTGCCAGCAGCTTGGAGGCCACCGGGGAGCTGTTTTTT
V gene: TRBV14; D gene: NA; clone size: NA; J gene: TRBJ2-1; CDR3 protein: CASRHPGGEQFF; CDR3 DNA: TGTGCCAGCCGCCACCCTGGAGGCGAGCAGTTCTTC
V gene: TRBV7-9; D gene: TRBD2; clone size: NA; J gene: TRBJ2-1; CDR3 protein: CASSLSGSPPTYNEQFF; CDR3 DNA: TGTGCCAGCAGCCTTAGCGGGAGCCCTCCCACCTACAATGAGCAGTTCTTC
V gene: TRBV14; D gene: NA; clone size: NA; J gene: TRBJ2-1; CDR3 protein: CASSQQDHNEQFF; CDR3 DNA: TGTGCCAGCAGCCAACAAGACCACAATGAGCAGTTCTTC
V gene: TRBV5-6; D gene: NA; clone size: NA; J gene: TRBJ2-1; CDR3 protein: CASSWGYYYNEQFF; CDR3 DNA: TGTGCCAGCAGCTGGGGCTACTACTACAATGAGCAGTTCTTC
V gene: TRBV4-2; D gene: NA; clone size: NA; J gene: TRBJ1-5; CDR3 protein: CASSQDHSGLDQPQHF; CDR3 DNA: TGTGCCAGCAGCCAAGATCATTCTGGACTGGATCAGCCCCAGCATTTT
V gene: TRBV7-6; D gene: NA; clone size: NA; J gene: TRBJ2-2; CDR3 protein: CASSYSGGNTGELFF; CDR3 DNA: TGTGCCAGCAGCTACAGTGGGGGGAACACCGGGGAGCTGTTTTTT
V gene: TRBV7-3; D gene: TRBD2; clone size: NA; J gene: TRBJ2-2; CDR3 protein: CASSLIDPGTSGSIRNTGELFF; CDR3 DNA: TGTGCCAGCAGCTTAATCGACCCCGGGACTAGCGGGAGTATTCGGAACACCGGGGAGCTGTTTTTT
V gene: TRBV7-2; D gene: TRBD1; clone size: NA; J gene: TRBJ1-2; CDR3 protein: CASSLSGQGDGYTF; CDR3 DNA: TGTGCCAGCAGCTTATCCGGACAGGGGGATGGCTACACCTTC